This T cell receptor (beta chain) was profiled in a study of PD-L1 blockade in urothelial cancer. Across the study: Blood was analyzed 3 weeks (second dose) and 6 weeks after treatment start. The median number of T cells present in blood samples was 141,255.

The germline V gene encodes CDR1 SGHTA and CDR2 FQGTGA. Between the trimmed V and J ends, which lost 5 bases and 8 bases, there was a span of 25 bases. CDR3 length: 17 amino acids. Generated by immunoSEQ multiplex PCR, the TCRdb table keeps only in-frame clones and is missing some. The sample lists 25,000 to 35,000 clones; over 75% were seen once. The clonotype originates from a man aged 45-60 years with urothelial cancer. Sequencing used PBMCs, obtained around atezolizumab (anti-PD-L1) treatment. V usage is TRBV7-3 and J usage is TRBJ2-1; maybe TRBD2 (6 bases). This chain's CDR3 is CASSAHGDSGYTHEQFF. The CDR3 nucleotides read TGTGCCAGCAGCGCCCACGGGGACTCGGGTTACACGCATGAGCAGTTCTTC.